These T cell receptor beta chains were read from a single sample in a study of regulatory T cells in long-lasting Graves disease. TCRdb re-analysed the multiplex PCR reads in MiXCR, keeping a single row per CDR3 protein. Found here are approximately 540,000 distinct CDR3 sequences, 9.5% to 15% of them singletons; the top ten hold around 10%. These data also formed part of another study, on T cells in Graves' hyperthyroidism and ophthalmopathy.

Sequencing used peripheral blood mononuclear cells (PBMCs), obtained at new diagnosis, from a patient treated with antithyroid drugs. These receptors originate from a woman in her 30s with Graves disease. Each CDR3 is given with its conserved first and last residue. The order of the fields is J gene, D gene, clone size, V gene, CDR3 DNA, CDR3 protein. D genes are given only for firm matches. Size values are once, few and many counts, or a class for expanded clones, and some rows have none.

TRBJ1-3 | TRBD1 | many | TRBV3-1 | TGTGCCAGCAACCCCGGGGGCAGGGGGCACGCAAACACCATATATTTT | CASNPGGRGHANTIYF
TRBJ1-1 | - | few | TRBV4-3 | TGCGCCAGCAGCCAAGACGCGGGGGGATGGACTGAAGCTTTCTTT | CASSQDAGGWTEAFF
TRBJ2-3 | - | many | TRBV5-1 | TGCGCCAGCAGGCCTCCCGGGACTCAGGGAGATACGCAGTATTTT | CASRPPGTQGDTQYF
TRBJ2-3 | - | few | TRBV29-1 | TGCAGCGTTTCTCCTCCGTCCAGAGGAGATACGCAGTATTTT | CSVSPPSRGDTQYF
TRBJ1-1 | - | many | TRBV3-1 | TGTGCCAGCAGCCAAGATTGGAGCCCTGAAGCTTTCTTT | CASSQDWSPEAFF
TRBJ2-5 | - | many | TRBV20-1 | TGCAGTGCTAGAGGGCGAGGAACCCAAGAGACCCAGTACTTC | CSARGRGTQETQYF
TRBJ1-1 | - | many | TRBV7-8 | TGTGCCAGCAGCTTGACGGCGGGGAGGGCTTTCTTT | CASSLTAGRAFF
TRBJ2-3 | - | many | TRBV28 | TGTGCCAGCAGTTCCCCTGCGGACAAGACAGATACGCAGTATTTT | CASSSPADKTDTQYF
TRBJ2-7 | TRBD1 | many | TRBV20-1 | TGCAGTGCTAGAGCGACAGGGTACGAGCAGTACTTC | CSARATGYEQYF
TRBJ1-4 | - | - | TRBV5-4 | TGTGCCAGCAGCTTGGCGACAGTCGGTAATGAAAAACTGTTTTTT | CASSLATVGNEKLFF
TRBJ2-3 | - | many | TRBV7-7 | TGTGCCAGCAGCTGGGGACTGGATCTCACAGATACGCAGTATTTT | CASSWGLDLTDTQYF
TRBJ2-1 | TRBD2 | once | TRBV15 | TGTGCCACCAGCGGCGAAGCGGGAGGGGATGATGAGCAGTTCTTC | CATSGEAGGDDEQFF
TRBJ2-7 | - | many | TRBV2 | TGTGCCAGCTGGGACTTGGGAGTCTACGAGCAGTACTTC | CASWDLGVYEQYF
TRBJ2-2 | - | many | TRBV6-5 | TGTGCCAGCAGTTACCGGTGGACCGGGGAGCTGTTTTTT | CASSYRWTGELFF
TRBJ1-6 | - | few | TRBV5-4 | TGTGCCAGCAGCTTGCCCGGACTGCCTAATTCACCCCTCCACTTT | CASSLPGLPNSPLHF
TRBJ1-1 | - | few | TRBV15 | TGTGCCACCAGCAGCCCCGAGCGGGGGACTGGGGAATTT | CATSSPERGTGEF
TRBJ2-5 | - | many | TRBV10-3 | TGTGCCGCAGGGGGGGGGAAAGAGACCCAGTACTTC | CAAGGGKETQYF
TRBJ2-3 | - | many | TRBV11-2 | TGTGCCAGCAGCTTAGAGCAGGGCGATGGGCAGTATTTT | CASSLEQGDGQYF
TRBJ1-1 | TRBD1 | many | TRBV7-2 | TGTGCCAGCAGCTGGGGACAGCAGAACACTGAAGCTTTCTTT | CASSWGQQNTEAFF
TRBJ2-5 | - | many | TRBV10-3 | TGTGCCATCAGTGAAGGGACCGTGCAAGAGACCCAGTACTTC | CAISEGTVQETQYF
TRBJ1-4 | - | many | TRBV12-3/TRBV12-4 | TGTGCCAGCAGTTTACGGGGGGCGCGAGAAAAACTGTTTTTT | CASSLRGAREKLFF
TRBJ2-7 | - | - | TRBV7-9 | TGTGCCAGCAGCTTTGCCCTGGTTCCCTACGAGCAGTACTTC | CASSFALVPYEQYF
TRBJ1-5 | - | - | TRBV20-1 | TGCAGTGCTTGGGGCCACTCCGGGGGCAATCAGCCCCAGCATTTT | CSAWGHSGGNQPQHF
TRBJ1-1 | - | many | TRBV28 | TGTGCCAGCTCATCCCCGCCAGGGCGGACTGAAGCTTTCTTT | CASSSPPGRTEAFF
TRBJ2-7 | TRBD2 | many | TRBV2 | TGTGCCAGCAGTGAAGCGCTTAAGCACAGCGGGAGGCCCTACGAGCAGTACTTC | CASSEALKHSGRPYEQYF
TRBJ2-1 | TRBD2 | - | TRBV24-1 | TGTGCCACCAGTGATTTTCCTAGCGGGAGTACCGAGTTCTTC | CATSDFPSGSTEFF
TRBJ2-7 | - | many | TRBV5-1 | TGCGCCAGCAGCTTCACTTTCTCCTACGAGCAGTACTTC | CASSFTFSYEQYF
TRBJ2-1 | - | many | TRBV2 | TGTGCCAGCAGTGAAACCGTAGCGGTCCCCAATGAGCAGTTCTTC | CASSETVAVPNEQFF
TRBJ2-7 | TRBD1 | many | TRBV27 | TGTGCCAGCAGTTTATCCGCCGGGACAGACCACTACGAGCAGTACTTC | CASSLSAGTDHYEQYF
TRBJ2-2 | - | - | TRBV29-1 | TGCAGCGTTCTAGGGTCGAACACCGGGGAGCTGTTTTTT | CSVLGSNTGELFF
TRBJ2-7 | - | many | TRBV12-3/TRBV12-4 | TGTGCCAGCACTGAGAACTCCTACGAGCAGTACTTC | CASTENSYEQYF
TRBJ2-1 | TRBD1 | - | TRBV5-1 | TGCGCCAGCAGCTGGAGCTATGTACAGGGGTTTGCCTACAATGAGCAGTTCTTC | CASSWSYVQGFAYNEQFF
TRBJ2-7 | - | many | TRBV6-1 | TGTGCCAGCAGTATCCCCCGGATGACCAGGACCCTTTTGGAGCAGTACTTC | CASSIPRMTRTLLEQYF
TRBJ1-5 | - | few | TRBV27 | TGTGCCAGCAGCAGGGGCTCGGGATATCAGCCCCAGCATTTT | CASSRGSGYQPQHF
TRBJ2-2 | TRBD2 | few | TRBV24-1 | TGTGCCACCAGTGATACGACTAGCGGGAGTCCCGGGGAGCTGTTTTTT | CATSDTTSGSPGELFF
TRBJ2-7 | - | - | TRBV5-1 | TGCGCCAGCTCATCAGGGGGGATACGTACCTACGAGCAGTACTTC | CASSSGGIRTYEQYF
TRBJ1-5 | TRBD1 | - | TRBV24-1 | TGTGCCACCAGTGACCCCGGGACAGGGGGCGGCCAGCCCCAGCATTTT | CATSDPGTGGGQPQHF
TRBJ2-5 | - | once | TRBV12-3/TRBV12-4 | TGTGCCAGCAGTCCCCTGACAGGCAGACAAGAGACCCAGTACTTC | CASSPLTGRQETQYF
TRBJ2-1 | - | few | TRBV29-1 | TGCGGAGGGCGTAACAATGAGCAGTTCTTC | CGGRNNEQFF
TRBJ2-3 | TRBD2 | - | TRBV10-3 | TGTGCCATCAGTCCTAGCGGGAACACAGATACGCAGTGTTTT | CAISPSGNTDTQCF
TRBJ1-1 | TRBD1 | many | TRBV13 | TGTGCCAACAGCGGAGAAGGACAGGGGGTAAGCACTGAAGCTTTCTTT | CANSGEGQGVSTEAFF
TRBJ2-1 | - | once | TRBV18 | TGTGCCAGCTCACCAAGGGGCGTCGGGAGCTCCTACAATGAGCAGTTCTTC | CASSPRGVGSSYNEQFF
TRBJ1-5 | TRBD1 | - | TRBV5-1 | TGCGCCAGCAGCCGGACAGGGGCTGATCAGCCCCAGCATTTT | CASSRTGADQPQHF
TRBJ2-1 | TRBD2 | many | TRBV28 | TGTGCCAGCAGCCCCCAGGGTAGCGGGAGGACTGAGCAGTTCTTC | CASSPQGSGRTEQFF
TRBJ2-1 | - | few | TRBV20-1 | TGCAGTGCTAGAAAAACACCGGAACAAACCTATCGAGGCATGAACAATGAGCAGTTCTTC | CSARKTPEQTYRGMNNEQFF
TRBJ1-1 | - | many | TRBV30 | TGTGCCTGGAGTGATCCAGGTTTTTCTCGGGGCACTGAAGCTTTCTTT | CAWSDPGFSRGTEAFF
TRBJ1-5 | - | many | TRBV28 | TGTGCCAGCAGTTTCAAGGGTCATCAGCCCCAGCATTTT | CASSFKGHQPQHF
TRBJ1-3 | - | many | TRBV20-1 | TGCAGTGCTAGACAATTGGGCAGGGGCCGCTCTGGAAACACCATATATTTT | CSARQLGRGRSGNTIYF